This paragraph covers one T cell receptor (beta chain) sequence. What it binds is unknown. V gave up 3 bases and J gave up 6 bases; unmatched junction bases: 9. Germline V CDR1 and CDR2: SGHAT, FQNNGV. The length of the CDR3 is 15 residues. TCRdb keeps only in-frame clones here, not all; method: immunoSEQ multiplex PCR. The sample holds roughly 260,000 clones, roughly 93% seen once. These data originate in a study of T cell responses to AZD1222 COVID-19 vaccine. The wider study: Analyses pooled second doses at about 4 or about 12 weeks.

General study findings and limits: Spike-specific TCRs gained breadth and depth after people received two AZD1222 doses. Repertoires in all cases were sampled only once the peak T cell response had passed. Donors were chiefly white British, with a greater number of females, and clonal diversity was perhaps underestimated.

The sample was peripheral blood, taken on day 0 of AZD1222 vaccination. The clonotype originates from an adult in good health. The rearrangement joins TRBV11-2 to TRBJ2-3; 7 bases fit TRBD2. CDR3 in amino acids: CASSFGAGVGDTQYF. The CDR3 nucleotides read TGTGCCAGCAGCTTCGGGGCGGGAGTGGGGGATACGCAGTATTTT.